The clone carrying this T cell receptor (beta chain) has at least ten counts. Germline values: CDR1 MNHNS, CDR2 SASEGT. Deletions cut 11 bases from V and 6 bases from J, with 17 bases between. CDR3 length equals 13 residues. This entry belongs to a study of early T cells in non-severe SARS-CoV-2 infection. One entry per CDR3 protein results from TCRdb running MiXCR on the 5' RACE reads. The repertoire holds approximately 44,000 distinct CDR3 sequences, with 12% as singletons. Sequences were obtained from whole blood. The source is an adult who was a healthcare worker with PCR-confirmed SARS-CoV-2 infection or an uninfected control (not recorded which). The genes are TRBV6-1 and TRBJ1-3, with D perhaps TRBD1 (6 bases). CDR3 nucleotide sequence: TGTGCCGGCCGCCGGACAGCTGAAAACACCATATATTTT. Translated: CAGRRTAENTIYF.